The entry below describes one TCR beta chain. Using immunoSEQ multiplex PCR, the repertoire was profiled, and TCRdb retains in-frame clones only, with some absent. The data show about 73,000 clones, with 93% seen just once and 0.25% held by the top ten. This sample was included in a study of technical replicates of blood from several donors. Germline CDR1 and CDR2: SGHDN and FVKESK. The CDR3 totals 14 residues. V lost 0 bases, J lost 7 bases, and 4 bases stayed unmatched. This chain uses TRBV14 with TRBJ1-1, with 8 bases identical to TRBD1. The TCR comes from a human donor in good health. The sample was T cells isolated from PBMCs. CDR3 sequence: CASSQEQGADEAFF. CDR3 DNA: TGTGCCAGCAGCCAAGAGCAGGGGGCGGATGAAGCTTTCTTT.